This entry is about one T cell receptor beta chain. The antigen is not known. Investigators profiled TCR beta VDJ and CDR3 from genomic DNA template. TCRdb independently ran MiXCR on the reads; one entry per CDR3 protein. This sample yields roughly 120,000 distinct CDR3 sequences, of which 50% to 60% are seen a single time; 25% to 35% belongs to the top ten. This sample stems from a study of CD8+CD57+ T cells in acquired aplastic anemia. As for the study in general: Sorted CD4+ and CD8+ cell DNA averaged approximately 3.4 ug.

The sequenced patients had an expansion of CD8+CD57+ cells seen by flow cytometry. Every one of the patients had aplastic anemia (severe, acquired). Broader study findings: Overlap between patients and controls comprised roughly 30 CD8+ CDR3 sequences.

The CDR3 contains 15 residues. Per germline, CDR1 SGDLS and CDR2 YYNGEE. Trimming removed 4 bases at V and 0 bases at J, with 14 bases between. The receptor was derived from a human donor with aplastic anemia. The rearrangement joins TRBV9 to TRBJ2-7, with a weak D call TRBD1 (6 bases). Sample: sorted CD4+, CD8+, or CD8+CD57+ T cells (not recorded which) from PBMCs. The CDR3 spells CASSNSGTLSYEQYF. CDR3 coding DNA: TGTGCCAGCAGCAACTCCGGGACACTCTCCTACGAGCAGTACTTC.